This TCR beta chain stems from a study of cytomegalovirus exposure and HLA in healthy donors. Study results and caveats: Presence/absence analyses took donor sequencing depth as roughly uniform.

Concerning this clone itself: Its antigen is unknown.

The V and J ends lost 0 bases and 1 base, in that order; junction bases with no gene match: 21. The germline gives CDR1 LGHNA, CDR2 YNFKEQ. This CDR3 has 22 residues. 60 Vbeta and 13 Jbeta primers were used in PCR. Sequenced by immunoSEQ multiplex PCR; TCRdb stores in-frame clones only, minus some. The data hold 150,000 to 200,000 clones, with around 79% observed a single time. This TCR derives from a woman in her forties or fifties in good health and CMV-seronegative. The chain uses TRBV4-2 and TRBJ2-1, with 7 bases identical to TRBD2. The sample comprised PBMCs. The CDR3 sequence: CASSQELGGGSEAYVSYNEQFF. The CDR3 DNA reads TGTGCCAGCAGCCAAGAATTGGGCGGCGGGAGTGAGGCTTATGTATCCTACAATGAGCAGTTCTTC.